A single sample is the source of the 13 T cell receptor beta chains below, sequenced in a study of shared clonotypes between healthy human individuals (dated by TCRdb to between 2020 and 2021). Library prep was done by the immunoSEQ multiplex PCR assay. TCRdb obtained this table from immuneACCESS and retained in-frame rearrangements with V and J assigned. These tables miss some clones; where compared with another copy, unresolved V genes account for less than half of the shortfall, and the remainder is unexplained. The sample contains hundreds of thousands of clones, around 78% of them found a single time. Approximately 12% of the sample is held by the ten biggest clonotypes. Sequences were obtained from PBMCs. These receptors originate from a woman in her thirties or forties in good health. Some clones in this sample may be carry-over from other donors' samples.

For the CDR3, the DNA is TGCGCCAGCAGTGATCGGGGACTAAGCACAGATACGCAGTATTTT. This translates into CASSDRGLSTDTQYF. The genes are TRBV10-2 and TRBJ2-3, with TRBD2 matching 7 bases. The germline CDR1 and CDR2 sequences are WSHSY and SAAADI. CDR3 length: 15 residues. The junction had 3 bases not matched to a gene; V was cut back by 3 bases and J by 0 bases.

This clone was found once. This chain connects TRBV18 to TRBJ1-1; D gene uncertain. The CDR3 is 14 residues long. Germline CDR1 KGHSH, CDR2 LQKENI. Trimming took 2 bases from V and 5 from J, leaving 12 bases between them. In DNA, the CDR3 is TGTGCCAGCTCACCAGGCCTCCCAGGAACTGAAGCTTTCTTT. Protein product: CASSPGLPGTEAFF.

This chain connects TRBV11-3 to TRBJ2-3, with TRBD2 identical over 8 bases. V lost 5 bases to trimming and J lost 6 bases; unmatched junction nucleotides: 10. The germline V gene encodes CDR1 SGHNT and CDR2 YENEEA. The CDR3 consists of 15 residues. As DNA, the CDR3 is TGTGCCAGCAGCCCGCAAGCGGGAGAGGTCGATACGCAGTATTTT. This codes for CASSPQAGEVDTQYF.

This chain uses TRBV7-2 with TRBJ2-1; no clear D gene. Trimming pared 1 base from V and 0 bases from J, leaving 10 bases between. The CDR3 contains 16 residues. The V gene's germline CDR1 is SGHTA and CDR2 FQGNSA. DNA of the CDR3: TGTGCCAGCAGCTTAGGTTCCGGATTCTCCTACAATGAGCAGTTCTTC. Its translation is CASSLGSGFSYNEQFF.

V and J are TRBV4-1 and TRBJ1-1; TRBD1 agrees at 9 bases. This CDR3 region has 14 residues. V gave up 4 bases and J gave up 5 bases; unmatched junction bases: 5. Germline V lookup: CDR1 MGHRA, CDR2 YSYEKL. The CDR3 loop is CASSPQGARTEAFF. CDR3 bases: TGCGCCAGCAGCCCACAGGGGGCAAGAACTGAAGCTTTCTTT.

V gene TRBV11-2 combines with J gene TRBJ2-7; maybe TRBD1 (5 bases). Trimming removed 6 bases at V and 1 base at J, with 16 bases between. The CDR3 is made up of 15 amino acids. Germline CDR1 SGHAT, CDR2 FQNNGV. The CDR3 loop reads CASRKPGLGSYEQYF. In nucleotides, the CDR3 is TGTGCCAGCAGAAAACCAGGGTTAGGATCCTACGAGCAGTACTTC.

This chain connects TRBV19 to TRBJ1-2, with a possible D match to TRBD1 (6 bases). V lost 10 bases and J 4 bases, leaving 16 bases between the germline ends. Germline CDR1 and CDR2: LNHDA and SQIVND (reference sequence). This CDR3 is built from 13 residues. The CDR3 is CATRQDGGYGYTF. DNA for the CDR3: TGTGCCACAAGACAGGACGGCGGCTATGGCTACACCTTC.

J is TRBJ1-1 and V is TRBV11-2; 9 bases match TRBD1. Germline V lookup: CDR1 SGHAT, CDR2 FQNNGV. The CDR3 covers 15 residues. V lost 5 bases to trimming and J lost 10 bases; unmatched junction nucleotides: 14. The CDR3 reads CASSPRDRATSGAFF. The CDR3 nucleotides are TGTGCCAGCAGCCCCCGGGACAGGGCGACGTCCGGAGCTTTCTTT. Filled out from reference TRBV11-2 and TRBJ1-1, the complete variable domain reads EAGVAQSPRYKIIEKRQSVAFWCNPISGHATLYWYQQILGQGPKLLIQFQNNGVVDDSQLPKDRFSAERLKGVDSTLKIQPAKLEDSAVYLCASSPRDRATSGAFFGQGTRLTVV.

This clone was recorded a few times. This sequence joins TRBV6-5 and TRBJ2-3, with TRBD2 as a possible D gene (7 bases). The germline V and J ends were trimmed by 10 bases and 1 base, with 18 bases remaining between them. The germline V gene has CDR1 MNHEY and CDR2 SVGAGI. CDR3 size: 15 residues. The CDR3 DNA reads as TGTGCCACCTCCCGGTGGCGGGGGCGCACAGATACGCAGTATTTT. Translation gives CATSRWRGRTDTQYF.

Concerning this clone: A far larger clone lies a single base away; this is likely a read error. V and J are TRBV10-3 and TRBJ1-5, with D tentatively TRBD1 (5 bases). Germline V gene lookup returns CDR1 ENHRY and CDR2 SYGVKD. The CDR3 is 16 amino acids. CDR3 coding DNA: TGTGTCATCAGTGAGTCAGGGCACCAGGGTGACGGTCCCCAGCATTTT. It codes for CVISESGHQGDGPQHF.

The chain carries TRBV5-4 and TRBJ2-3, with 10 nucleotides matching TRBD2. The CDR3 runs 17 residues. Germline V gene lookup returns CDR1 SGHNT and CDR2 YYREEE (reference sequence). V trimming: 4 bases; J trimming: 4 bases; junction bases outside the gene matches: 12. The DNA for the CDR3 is TGTGCCAGCAGCCCGCCCGGACTAGCGGAGAGCCCAGATACGCAGTATTTT. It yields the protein CASSPPGLAESPDTQYF.

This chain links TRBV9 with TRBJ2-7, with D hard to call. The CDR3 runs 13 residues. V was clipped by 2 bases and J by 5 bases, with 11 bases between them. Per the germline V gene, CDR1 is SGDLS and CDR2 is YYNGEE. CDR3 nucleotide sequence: TGTGCCAGCAGCGTGGGTAGTTCCGACGAGCAGTACTTC. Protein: CASSVGSSDEQYF.

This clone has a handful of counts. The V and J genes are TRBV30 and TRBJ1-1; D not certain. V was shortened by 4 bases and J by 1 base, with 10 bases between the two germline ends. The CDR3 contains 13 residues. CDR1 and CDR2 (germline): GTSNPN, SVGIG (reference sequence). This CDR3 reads CAWNKNRNTEAFF. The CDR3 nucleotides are TGTGCCTGGAATAAAAATCGGAACACTGAAGCTTTCTTT.